These T cell receptor beta chains were read from a single sample in a study of CD4+ T cells in melanoma. Sequencing used immunoSEQ multiplex PCR; TCRdb keeps in-frame clones, though not all of them. The data hold 10,000 or so clones, with roughly two thirds observed a single time. The sample consisted of cells from a culture (not recorded whether cultured in vitro). The source of these receptors is a human donor with melanoma. Each CDR3 is given with its conserved first and last residue. Fields, in order: J gene, clone size, D gene, V gene, CDR3 length, CDR3 DNA, CDR3 protein. D genes are given only for firm matches. Clone size, where shown, is once, few, many, or a class for clones that have expanded.

TRBJ1-6 NA TRBD1 TRBV2 16 TGTGCCAGCAGGAGTGAGAGGACCAGGGGGTCTTCACCCCTCCACTTT CASRSERTRGSSPLHF
TRBJ2-7 NA NA TRBV5-4 13 TGTGCCAGCAGCTTAATGGGGACCTACGAGCAGTACTTC CASSLMGTYEQYF
TRBJ2-3 NA TRBD2 TRBV30 14 TGTGCCTGGAGACTAGCGGGGGGCACAGATACGCAGTATTTT CAWRLAGGTDTQYF
TRBJ2-7 NA NA TRBV29-1 10 TGCAGCGTTAGACACTCCGAGCAGTACTTC CSVRHSEQYF
TRBJ1-1 NA TRBD1 TRBV10-2 14 TGCGCCAGCAGTGATGGACAGGGAAACACTGAAGCTTTCTTT CASSDGQGNTEAFF
TRBJ1-2 NA TRBD1 TRBV7-8 15 TGTGCCAGCAGCTTAGCCGGGACAGGCTTCTATGGCTACACCTTC CASSLAGTGFYGYTF
TRBJ2-3 NA TRBD2 TRBV9 17 TGTGCCAGCAGCGATCCCGAGACTAGCGGCCTCACAGATACGCAGTATTTT CASSDPETSGLTDTQYF
TRBJ2-5 NA NA TRBV2 14 TGTGCCAGCGGCGCCCCGCAGGGTAAAGAGACCCAGTACTTC CASGAPQGKETQYF
TRBJ1-2 NA TRBD1 TRBV7-9 13 TGTGCCAGCAGCTTGACAGGGTCGGAGGGCTACACCTTC CASSLTGSEGYTF
TRBJ2-2 few NA TRBV19 14 TGTGCCGTCCATCCGGGTGGGGGCCTGAGGGAGCTGTTTTTT CAVHPGGGLRELFF
TRBJ2-2 NA NA TRBV9 18 TGTGCCAGCAGCGTAACCGCACTCCGGGGAGCAGGGACCGGGGAGCTGTTTTTT CASSVTALRGAGTGELFF
TRBJ2-7 NA NA TRBV6-5 16 TGTGCCAGCAGTTACTCGATCAGGGCCTTCTGGGACGAGCAGTACTTC CASSYSIRAFWDEQYF
TRBJ1-1 NA NA TRBV19 13 TGTGCCAGTAGTATAGAAAAACAGGCTGAAGCTTTCTTT CASSIEKQAEAFF